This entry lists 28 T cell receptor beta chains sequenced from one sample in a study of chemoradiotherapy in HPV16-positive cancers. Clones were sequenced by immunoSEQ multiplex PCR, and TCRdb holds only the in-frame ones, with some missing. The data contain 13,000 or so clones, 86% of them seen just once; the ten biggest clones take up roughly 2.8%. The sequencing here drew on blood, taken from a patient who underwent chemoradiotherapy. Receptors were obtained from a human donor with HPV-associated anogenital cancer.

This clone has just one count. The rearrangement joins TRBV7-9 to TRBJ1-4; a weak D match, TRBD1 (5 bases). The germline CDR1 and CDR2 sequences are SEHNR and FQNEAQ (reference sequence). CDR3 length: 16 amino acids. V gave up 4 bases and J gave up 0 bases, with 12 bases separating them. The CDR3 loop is CASSSPQGATNEKLFF. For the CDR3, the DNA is TGTGCCAGCAGCTCCCCCCAGGGTGCAACTAATGAAAAACTGTTTTTT.

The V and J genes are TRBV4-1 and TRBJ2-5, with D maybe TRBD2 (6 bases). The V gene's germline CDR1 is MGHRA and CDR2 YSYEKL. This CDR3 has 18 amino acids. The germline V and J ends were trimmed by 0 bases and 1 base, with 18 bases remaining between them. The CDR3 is CASSQDLGTPIGQETQYF. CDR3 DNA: TGCGCCAGCAGCCAAGATCTAGGGACTCCAATTGGCCAAGAGACCCAGTACTTC.

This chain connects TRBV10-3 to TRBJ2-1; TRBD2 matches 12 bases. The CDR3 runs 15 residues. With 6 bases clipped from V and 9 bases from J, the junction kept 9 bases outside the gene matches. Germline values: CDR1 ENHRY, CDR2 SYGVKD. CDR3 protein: CAISELASGGAEQFF. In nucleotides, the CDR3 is TGTGCCATCAGCGAACTGGCTAGCGGGGGGGCTGAGCAGTTCTTC.

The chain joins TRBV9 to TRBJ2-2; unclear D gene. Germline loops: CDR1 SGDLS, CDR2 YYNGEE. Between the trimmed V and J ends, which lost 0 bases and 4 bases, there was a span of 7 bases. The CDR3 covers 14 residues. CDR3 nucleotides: TGTGCCAGCAGCGTAGTACCGGGCACCGGGGAGCTGTTTTTT. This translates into CASSVVPGTGELFF.

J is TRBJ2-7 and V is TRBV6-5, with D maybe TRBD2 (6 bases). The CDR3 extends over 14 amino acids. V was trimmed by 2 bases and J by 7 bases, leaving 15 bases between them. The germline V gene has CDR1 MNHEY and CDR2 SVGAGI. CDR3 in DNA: TGTGCCAGCAGTTACGGGCGGGGAGTTAGGGAGCAGTACTTC. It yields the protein CASSYGRGVREQYF.

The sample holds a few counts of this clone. The CDR3 region has the DNA TGTGCCAGCAGCGTAGTGAAGAACACCGGGGAGCTGTTTTTT. As protein: CASSVVKNTGELFF. The rearrangement joins TRBV9 to TRBJ2-2, with D unclear. CDR1 is SGDLS, CDR2 YYNGEE, per germline. Deletions cut 0 bases from V and 1 base from J, with 4 bases between. The length of the CDR3 is 14 residues.

The CDR3 sequence is CASSVGGGDGEKLFF. The CDR3 DNA is TGTGCCAGCAGCGTAGGGGGGGGTGACGGTGAAAAACTGTTTTTT. The chain recombines TRBV9 with TRBJ1-4; the D gene is possibly TRBD1 (5 bases). In germline, CDR1 is SGDLS, CDR2 YYNGEE. This CDR3 spans 15 amino acids. Trimming took 0 bases from V and 7 from J, leaving 13 bases between them. Full variable domain (rest looked up from reference TRBV9 and TRBJ1-4): DSGVTQTPKHLITATGQRVTLRCSPRSGDLSVYWYQQSLDQGLQFLIQYYNGEERAKGNILERFSAQQFPDLHSELNLSSLELGDSALYFCASSVGGGDGEKLFFGSGTQLSVL.

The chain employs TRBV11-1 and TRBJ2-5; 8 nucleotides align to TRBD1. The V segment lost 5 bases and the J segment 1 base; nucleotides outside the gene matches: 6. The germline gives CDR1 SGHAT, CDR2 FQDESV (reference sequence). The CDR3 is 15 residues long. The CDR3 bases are TGTGCCAGCAGCCCAAACACAGGGGGCCAAGAGACCCAGTACTTC. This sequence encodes CASSPNTGGQETQYF.

CDR3 loop: CASAGTGGYEQYF. In nucleotides, the CDR3 is TGTGCCAGTGCCGGGACAGGGGGCTACGAGCAGTACTTC. This chain uses TRBV7-9 with TRBJ2-7; TRBD1 matches 11 bases. In germline, CDR1 is SEHNR, CDR2 FQNEAQ (reference sequence). The ends lost 9 bases at V and 3 bases at J; junction bases unmatched: 4. This CDR3 comprises 13 residues.

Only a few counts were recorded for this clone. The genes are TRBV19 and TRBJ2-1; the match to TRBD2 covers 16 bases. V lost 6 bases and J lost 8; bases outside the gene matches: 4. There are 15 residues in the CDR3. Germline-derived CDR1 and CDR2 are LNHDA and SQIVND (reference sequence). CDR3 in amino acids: CASRPGTSGGDEQFF. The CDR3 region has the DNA TGTGCCAGTAGGCCCGGGACTAGCGGGGGGGATGAGCAGTTCTTC. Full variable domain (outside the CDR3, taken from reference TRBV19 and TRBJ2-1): DGGITQSPKYLFRKEGQNVTLSCEQNLNHDAMYWYRQDPGQGLRLIYYSQIVNDFQKGDIAEGYSVSREKKESFPLTVTSAQKNPTAFYLCASRPGTSGGDEQFFGPGTRLTVL.

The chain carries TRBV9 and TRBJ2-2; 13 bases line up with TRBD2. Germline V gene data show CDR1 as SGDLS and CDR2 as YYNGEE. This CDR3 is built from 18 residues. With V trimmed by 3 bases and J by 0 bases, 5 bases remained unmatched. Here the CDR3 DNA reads TGTGCCAGCAGCGCGGGACTAGCGGGGACTACGAACACCGGGGAGCTGTTTTTT. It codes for CASSAGLAGTTNTGELFF.

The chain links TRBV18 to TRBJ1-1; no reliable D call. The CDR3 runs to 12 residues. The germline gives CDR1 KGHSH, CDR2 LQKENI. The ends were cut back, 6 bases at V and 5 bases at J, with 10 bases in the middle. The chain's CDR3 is CASSDYRTEAFF. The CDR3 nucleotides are TGTGCCAGCTCCGATTACCGGACTGAAGCTTTCTTT. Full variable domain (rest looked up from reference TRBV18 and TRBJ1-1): NAGVMQNPRHLVRRRGQEARLRCSPMKGHSHVYWYRQLPEEGLKFMVYLQKENIIDESGMPKERFSAEFPKEGPSILRIQQVVRGDSAAYFCASSDYRTEAFFGQGTRLTVV.

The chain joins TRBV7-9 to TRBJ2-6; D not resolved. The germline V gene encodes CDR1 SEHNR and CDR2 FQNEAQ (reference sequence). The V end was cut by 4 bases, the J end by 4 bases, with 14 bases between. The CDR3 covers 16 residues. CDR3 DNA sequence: TGTGCCAGCAGCTCCCAAACTTTTTCAGGGGCCAACGTCCTGACTTTC. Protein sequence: CASSSQTFSGANVLTF.

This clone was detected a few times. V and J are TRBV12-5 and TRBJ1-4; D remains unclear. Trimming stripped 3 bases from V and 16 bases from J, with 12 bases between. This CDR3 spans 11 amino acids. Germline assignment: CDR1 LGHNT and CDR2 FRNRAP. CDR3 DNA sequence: TGTGCTAGTGGTTTAGGCGGTACGCCGTTTTTT. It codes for CASGLGGTPFF. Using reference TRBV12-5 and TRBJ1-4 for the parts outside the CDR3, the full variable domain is DARVTQTPRHKVTEMGQEVTMRCQPILGHNTVFWYRQTMMQGLELLAYFRNRAPLDDSGMPKDRFSAEMPDATLATLKIQPSEPRDSAVYFCASGLGGTPFFGSGTQLSVL.

DNA of the CDR3: TGTGCCAGCAGGCCCGTCGTGGCGCATGAGCAGTTCTTC. Translation gives CASRPVVAHEQFF. The genes are TRBV6-5 and TRBJ2-1, with no clear D. From germline, CDR1 is MNHEY and CDR2 SVGAGI. The length of the CDR3 is 13 residues. The ends were cut back, 6 bases at V and 8 bases at J, with 14 bases in the middle.

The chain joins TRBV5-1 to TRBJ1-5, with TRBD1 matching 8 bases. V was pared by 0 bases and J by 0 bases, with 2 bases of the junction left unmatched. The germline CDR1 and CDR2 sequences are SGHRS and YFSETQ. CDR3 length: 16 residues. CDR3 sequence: CASSLGDRPSNQPQHF. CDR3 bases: TGCGCCAGCAGCTTGGGGGACAGGCCTAGCAATCAGCCCCAGCATTTT.

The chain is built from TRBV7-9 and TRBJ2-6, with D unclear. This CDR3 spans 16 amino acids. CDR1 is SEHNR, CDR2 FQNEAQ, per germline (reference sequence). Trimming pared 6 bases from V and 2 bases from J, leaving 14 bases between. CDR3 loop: CASSSEARPGANVLTF. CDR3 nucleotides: TGTGCCAGCAGTTCAGAGGCTAGGCCTGGGGCCAACGTCCTGACTTTC.

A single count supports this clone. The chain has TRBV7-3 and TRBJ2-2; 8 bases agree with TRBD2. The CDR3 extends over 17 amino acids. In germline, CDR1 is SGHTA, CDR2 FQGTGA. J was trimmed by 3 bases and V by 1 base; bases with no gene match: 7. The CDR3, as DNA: TGTGCCAGCAGCTTAAGGGGCGGGGGGTTGGACACCGGGGAGCTGTTTTTT. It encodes CASSLRGGGLDTGELFF.

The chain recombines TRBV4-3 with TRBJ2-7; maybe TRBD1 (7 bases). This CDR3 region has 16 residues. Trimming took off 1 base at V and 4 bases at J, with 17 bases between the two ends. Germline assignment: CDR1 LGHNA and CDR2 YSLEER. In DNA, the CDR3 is TGCGCCAGCAGCCAAGGGGCGGGGACAGTGATATACGAGCAGTACTTC. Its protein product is CASSQGAGTVIYEQYF.

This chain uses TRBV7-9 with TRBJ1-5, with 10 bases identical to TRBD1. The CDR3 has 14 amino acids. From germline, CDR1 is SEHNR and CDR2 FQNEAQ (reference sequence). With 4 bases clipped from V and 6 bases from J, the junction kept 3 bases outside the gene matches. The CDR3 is CASSSGTGVQPQHF. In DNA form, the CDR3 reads TGTGCCAGCAGCTCCGGGACAGGGGTTCAGCCCCAGCATTTT.

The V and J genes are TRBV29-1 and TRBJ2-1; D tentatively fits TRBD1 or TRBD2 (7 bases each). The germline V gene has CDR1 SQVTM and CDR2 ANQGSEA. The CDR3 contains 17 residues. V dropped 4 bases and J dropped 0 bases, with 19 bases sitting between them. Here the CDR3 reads CSVAGTTGDYSYNEQFF. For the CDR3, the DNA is TGCAGCGTTGCTGGGACTACAGGGGATTACTCCTACAATGAGCAGTTCTTC.

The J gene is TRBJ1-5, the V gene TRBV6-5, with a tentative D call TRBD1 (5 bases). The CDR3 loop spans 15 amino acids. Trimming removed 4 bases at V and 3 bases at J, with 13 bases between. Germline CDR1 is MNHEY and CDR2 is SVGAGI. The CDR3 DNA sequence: TGTGCCAGCAGTTCCGGTACAGGCCCCAATCAGCCCCAGCATTTT. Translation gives CASSSGTGPNQPQHF.

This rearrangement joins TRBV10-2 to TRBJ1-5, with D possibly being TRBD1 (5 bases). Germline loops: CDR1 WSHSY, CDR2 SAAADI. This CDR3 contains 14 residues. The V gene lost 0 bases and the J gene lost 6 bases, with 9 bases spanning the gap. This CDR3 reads CASSESGGSQPQHF. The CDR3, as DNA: TGCGCCAGCAGTGAGTCGGGGGGGAGTCAGCCCCAGCATTTT.

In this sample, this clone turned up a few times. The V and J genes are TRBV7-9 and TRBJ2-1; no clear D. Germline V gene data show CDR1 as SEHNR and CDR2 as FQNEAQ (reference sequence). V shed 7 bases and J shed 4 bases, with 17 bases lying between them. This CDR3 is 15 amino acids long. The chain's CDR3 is CASTVIGGLYNEQFF. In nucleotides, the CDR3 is TGTGCCAGCACCGTAATCGGCGGCCTATACAATGAGCAGTTCTTC.

Here the CDR3 reads CASSIRAGGMGTQYF. CDR3 coding DNA: TGTGCCAGTAGTATCCGGGCAGGGGGTATGGGGACCCAGTACTTC. V and J are TRBV19 and TRBJ2-5, with 7 bases lining up with TRBD1. Germline CDR1 LNHDA, CDR2 SQIVND (reference sequence). The CDR3 is 15 amino acids. V was clipped by 3 bases and J by 7 bases; unmatched bases: 11.

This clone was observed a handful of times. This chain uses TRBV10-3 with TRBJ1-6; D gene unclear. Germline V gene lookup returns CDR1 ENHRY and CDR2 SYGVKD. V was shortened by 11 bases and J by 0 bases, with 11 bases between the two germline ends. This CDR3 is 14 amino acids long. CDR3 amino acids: CAGSESSYNSPLHF. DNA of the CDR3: TGTGCCGGCTCAGAGAGCTCCTATAATTCACCCCTCCACTTT.

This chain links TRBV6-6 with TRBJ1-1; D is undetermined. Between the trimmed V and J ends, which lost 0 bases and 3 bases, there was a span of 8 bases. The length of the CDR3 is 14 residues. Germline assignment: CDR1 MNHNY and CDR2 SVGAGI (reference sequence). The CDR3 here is CASSYSRGDTEAFF. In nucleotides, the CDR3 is TGTGCCAGCAGTTACTCAAGAGGTGACACTGAAGCTTTCTTT.

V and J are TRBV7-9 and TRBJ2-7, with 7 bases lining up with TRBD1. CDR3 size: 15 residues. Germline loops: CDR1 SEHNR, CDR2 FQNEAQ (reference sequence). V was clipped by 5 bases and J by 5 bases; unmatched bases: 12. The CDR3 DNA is TGTGCCAGCAGCCCAGAGAGACAGGGCCGTAACGAGCAGTACTTC. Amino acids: CASSPERQGRNEQYF.